Listed below are T cell receptor beta chains from one sample, sequenced in a study of CD8 T cells in Susac syndrome. Using its own MiXCR run on the immunoSEQ multiplex PCR reads, TCRdb lists one record per CDR3 protein. The sample records a few hundred thousand distinct CDR3 sequences, approximately 85% being singletons. Sequencing was carried out using CD8+ T cells from PBMCs. All receptors come from a human donor with multiple sclerosis. The conserved cysteine and the conserved F or W are not part of the CDR3 here.

j_gene,v_gene,CDR3aa
TRBJ2-1,TRBV28,ASSSGEPATNEQF
TRBJ2-3,TRBV5-6,ASSLAWVTDTQY
TRBJ2-3,TRBV20-1,SAPRTSSGSPDTQY
TRBJ1-1,TRBV15,ATSRDLEGRTEAF
TRBJ1-4,TRBV3-1,ASSGIDRGKEKLF
TRBJ1-1,TRBV2,ASSEGGWTEAF
TRBJ1-1,TRBV12-3/TRBV12-4,ASSSGTLGEAF
TRBJ2-7,TRBV20-1,SARPRQMQPYEQY
TRBJ2-1,TRBV4-1,ASSQQILAGQVGEQF
TRBJ2-7,TRBV7-9,ASSLDDEQY
TRBJ1-1,TRBV7-9,ASSALTGNTEAF
TRBJ2-1,TRBV27,ASSLSASGGAFYEQF
TRBJ2-6,TRBV19,ASSIVDGRANVLT
TRBJ1-2,TRBV6-5,ASSDRIYGYT
TRBJ2-7,TRBV18,ASSDGLHYEQY
TRBJ2-1,TRBV7-7,ASSATRGDEQF
TRBJ2-3,TRBV7-9,ASSFSIGDTQY
TRBJ2-7,TRBV6-1,ASSELGALYEQY
TRBJ2-7,TRBV7-9,ASSSLERVYEQY
TRBJ2-2,TRBV28,ASSQGAVTGELF
TRBJ2-5,TRBV6-1,ASSGGQTQETQY
TRBJ2-2,TRBV27,ASSLSSSGELF
TRBJ2-3,TRBV5-1,ASSYGQGADTQY
TRBJ1-1,TRBV7-9,ASKDRENTEAF
TRBJ2-7,TRBV11-2,ASSLGTGSGEQY
TRBJ2-7,TRBV4-1,ASSLLAGYSYEQY
TRBJ1-5,TRBV12-3/TRBV12-4,ASSTQGTWDQPQH
TRBJ1-1,TRBV5-1,ASSSPSNTEAF
TRBJ2-1,TRBV6-5,ASSYSAGQGGNEQF
TRBJ1-2,TRBV19,ASSIDAGYT
TRBJ2-2,TRBV5-1,ASSLAEWLVNTGELF
TRBJ2-3,TRBV5-5,ASSFWLAGNRNTQY
TRBJ2-2,TRBV6-6,ASSYSESFGELF
TRBJ1-3,TRBV12-3/TRBV12-4,ASSPLPFGSGNTIY
TRBJ2-7,TRBV7-9,ASSGVGGSYEQY
TRBJ2-7,TRBV7-9,ASSSAGTGSGEQY
TRBJ2-7,TRBV3-1,ASSQEPGNEQY